Below, 23 T cell receptor beta chains from the same sample are listed, as sequenced in a study of blood T cell repertoires in COVID-19. Profiling relied on immunoSEQ multiplex PCR, and the TCRdb table lists in-frame clones only, not all of them. The sample yields approximately 200,000 clones, about 80% seen once. Sequencing was done on a sample of PBMCs or T cells enriched from blood (not recorded which). These receptors were taken from a man aged 35 to 55 who had recovered from COVID-19.

This chain links TRBV24-1 with TRBJ1-5; weak D call: TRBD1 (5 bases). This CDR3 region has 13 residues. V lost 6 bases to trimming and J lost 2 bases, with 7 bases between them. Germline loops: CDR1 KGHDR, CDR2 SFDVKD. The CDR3 region has the DNA TGTGCCACCAGTCAAGGGGGCAATCAGCCCCAGCATTTT. Amino acids: CATSQGGNQPQHF.

This chain connects TRBV29-1 to TRBJ2-3; 10 bases line up with TRBD1. V gave up 6 bases and J gave up 3 bases; unmatched junction bases: 21. Germline CDR1 is SQVTM and CDR2 is ANQGSEA. The CDR3 runs to 19 residues. The CDR3 DNA follows: TGCAGCGTCTCCTCAGTTATTAATCTTCCGGGACAGGGGACAGATACGCAGTATTTT. Translating it yields CSVSSVINLPGQGTDTQYF.

This chain links TRBV18 with TRBJ1-1; unclear D gene. CDR1 and CDR2 (germline): KGHSH, LQKENI. Trimming stripped 3 bases from V and 4 bases from J, with 12 bases between. This CDR3 is built from 14 residues. In DNA, the CDR3 is TGTGCCAGCTCACCGTCCGGGGTGAGCACTGAAGCTTTCTTT. It translates to CASSPSGVSTEAFF.

V gene TRBV7-2 combines with J gene TRBJ2-5; D is uncertain. The germline V gene encodes CDR1 SGHTA and CDR2 FQGNSA. The CDR3 covers 14 residues. The V gene lost 4 bases and the J gene lost 4 bases, with 13 bases spanning the gap. CDR3 residues: CASSSGSNAETQYF. As DNA, the CDR3 is TGTGCCAGCAGCTCAGGCAGTAACGCAGAGACCCAGTACTTC.

This clone turned up a few times. Its ends do not fully match the called genes, so a read error is possible. The rearrangement links TRBV5-6 to TRBJ1-2; 10 positions agree with TRBD1. The germline gives CDR1 SGHDT, CDR2 YYEEEE. CDR3 length: 12 amino acids. The CDR3 is CASKRQGARGVF. The CDR3 nucleotides read TGTGCCAGCAAGCGACAGGGGGCCCGAGGTGTGTTC. Using reference TRBV5-6 and TRBJ1-2 for the parts outside the CDR3, the full variable domain is DAGVTQSPTHLIKTRGQQVTLRCSPKSGHDTVSWYQQALGQGPQFIFQYYEEEERQRGNFPDRFSGHQFPNYSSELNVNALLLGDSALYLCASKRQGARGVFGSGTRLTVV.

The chain employs TRBV28 and TRBJ2-1; 7 nucleotides agree with TRBD2. J gave up 9 bases and V 6 bases, and 14 bases lay outside the gene matches. CDR1 MDHEN and CDR2 SYDVKM come from the germline V gene. This CDR3 spans 15 amino acids. The CDR3 region has the DNA TGTGCCAGCAGCCGATGGACGGGGGGATCGATTGAGCAGTTCTTC. Residues: CASSRWTGGSIEQFF.

This chain links TRBV15 with TRBJ2-5; TRBD1 is a possible D gene (5 bases). Between the trimmed V and J ends, which lost 5 bases and 5 bases, there was a span of 24 bases. CDR3 length: 17 residues. From germline, CDR1 is LNHNV and CDR2 YYDKDF (reference sequence). The CDR3 is CATSFGGAGWARETQYF. In DNA form, the CDR3 reads TGTGCCACCAGCTTTGGTGGGGCCGGATGGGCGAGGGAGACCCAGTACTTC. The full variable domain, completed using reference TRBV15 and TRBJ2-5, is DAMVIQNPRYQVTQFGKPVTLSCSQTLNHNVMYWYQQKSSQAPKLLFHYYDKDFNNEADTPDNFQSRRPNTSFCFLDIRSPGLGDTAMYLCATSFGGAGWARETQYFGPGTRLLVL.

V and J are TRBV29-1 and TRBJ2-3; a weak D match, TRBD1 (5 bases). The length of the CDR3 is 11 residues. In germline, CDR1 is SQVTM, CDR2 ANQGSEA. V was clipped by 5 bases and J by 5 bases, with 8 bases between them. CDR3 sequence: CSVNQGDTQYF. The CDR3, as DNA: TGCAGCGTTAATCAGGGAGATACGCAGTATTTT.

The V call is TRBV7-9, the J call TRBJ1-1, with 7 bases that match TRBD1. CDR3 length: 15 residues. Germline loops: CDR1 SEHNR, CDR2 FQNEAQ (reference sequence). Germline trimming cut 1 base from V and 1 base from J; bases unmatched to any gene: 3. The CDR3 protein is CASSLVSGGNTEAFF. The CDR3 DNA is TGTGCCAGCAGCTTAGTGTCAGGGGGGAACACTGAAGCTTTCTTT. The full variable domain, completed using reference TRBV7-9 and TRBJ1-1, is DTGVSQNPRHKITKRGQNVTFRCDPISEHNRLYWYRQTLGQGPEFLTYFQNEAQLEKSRLLSDRFSAERPKGSFSTLEIQRTEQGDSAMYLCASSLVSGGNTEAFFGQGTRLTVV.

V usage is TRBV28 and J usage is TRBJ1-5; TRBD1 matches at 9 bases. With V trimmed by 6 bases and J by 6 bases, 9 bases remained unmatched. CDR1 and CDR2 (germline): MDHEN, SYDVKM. This CDR3 is built from 15 residues. The CDR3 nucleotides are TGTGCCAGCAGGCCGACACAGGGGGCGACTCAGCCCCAGCATTTT. Its translation is CASRPTQGATQPQHF. Combining the CDR3 with reference TRBV28 and TRBJ1-5 gives the whole variable domain DVKVTQSSRYLVKRTGEKVFLECVQDMDHENMFWYRQDPGLGLRLIYFSYDVKMKEKGDIPEGYSVSREKKERFSLILESASTNQTSMYLCASRPTQGATQPQHFGDGTRLSIL.

The chain is built from TRBV7-2 and TRBJ2-7; 8 bases agree with TRBD1. Germline V lookup: CDR1 SGHTA, CDR2 FQGNSA. This CDR3 has 14 residues. Germline trimming cut 5 bases from V and 6 bases from J; bases unmatched to any gene: 9. This chain's CDR3 is CASSPTGGIGEQYF. The CDR3 DNA reads as TGTGCCAGCAGCCCCACAGGGGGTATAGGCGAGCAGTACTTC.

This rearrangement joins TRBV5-1 to TRBJ2-7, with 7 nucleotides matching TRBD2. V shed 0 bases and J 3 bases; nucleotides not matched to a gene: 9. CDR1 is SGHRS and CDR2 is YFSETQ in the germline V gene. This CDR3 region has 16 residues. The CDR3 DNA follows: TGCGCCAGCAGCTTGGAAGGCGGGGGATCCTTCTACGAGCAGTACTTC. Amino acids: CASSLEGGGSFYEQYF. The variable domain in full, with the rest retrieved from reference TRBV5-1 and TRBJ2-7, is KAGVTQTPRYLIKTRGQQVTLSCSPISGHRSVSWYQQTPGQGLQFLFEYFSETQRNKGNFPGRFSGRQFSNSRSEMNVSTLELGDSALYLCASSLEGGGSFYEQYFGPGTRLTVT.

This clone was counted between two and nine times. This chain links TRBV28 with TRBJ2-4; tentatively, D is TRBD1 (6 bases). This CDR3 is 16 amino acids long. In germline, CDR1 is MDHEN, CDR2 SYDVKM. V was shortened by 7 bases and J by 0 bases, with 16 bases between the two germline ends. CDR3 protein: CASTPGQKLAKNIQYF. The CDR3 DNA reads TGTGCCAGCACCCCCGGACAGAAACTAGCCAAAAACATTCAGTACTTC.

This clone was counted a single time. The gene calls are TRBV6-2 or TRBV6-3 and TRBJ1-2; possibly TRBD1 for D (5 bases). The V end lost 2 bases, the J end lost 5 bases, and 12 bases lay between the germline ends. This CDR3 contains 14 residues. From germline, CDR1 is MNHEY and CDR2 SVGEGT. CDR3: CASSYRRRGYGYTF. The CDR3 nucleotides read TGTGCCAGCAGTTACCGGCGGAGGGGATATGGCTACACCTTC.

CDR3 in amino acids: CAGGGFSAAFF. Here the CDR3 DNA reads TGTGCTGGGGGGGGGTTCTCGGCGGCTTTCTTT. This chain joins TRBV30 and TRBJ1-1; TRBD1 is a possible D gene (5 bases). The germline gives CDR1 GTSNPN, CDR2 SVGIG (reference sequence). There are 11 residues in the CDR3. The complete variable domain, with remaining parts taken from reference TRBV30 and TRBJ1-1, reads SQTIHQWPATLVQPVGSPLSLECTVEGTSNPNLYWYRQAAGRGLQLLFYSVGIGQISSEVPQNLSASRPQDRQFILSSKKLLLSDSGFYLCAGGGFSAAFFGQGTRLTVV.

V is TRBV11-2 and J is TRBJ2-3; 7 positions match TRBD2. Germline CDR1 and CDR2: SGHAT and FQNNGV. Losses at the gene ends were 8 bases for V and 2 bases for J; bases not matched to a gene: 13. The CDR3 has 16 residues. In nucleotides, the CDR3 is TGTGCCAGCCGGCCTTGGGAAGCGGGGTTCACAGATACGCAGTATTTT. Its protein is CASRPWEAGFTDTQYF.

The CDR3 loop is CASTPGRGNEKLFF. The CDR3 DNA reads TGCGCCAGCACTCCGGGAAGAGGGAATGAAAAACTGTTTTTT. The rearrangement uses TRBV5-1 and TRBJ1-4; no clear D. The CDR3 is 14 residues long. Germline-derived CDR1 and CDR2 are SGHRS and YFSETQ. Trimming left V 6 bases short and J 5 bases short, with 14 bases between.

This rearrangement joins TRBV4-1 to TRBJ2-1; the match to TRBD1 covers 8 bases. The V and J ends lost 3 bases and 7 bases, in that order; junction bases with no gene match: 11. Germline V gene sequence: CDR1 MGHRA, CDR2 YSYEKL. This CDR3 has 16 residues. CDR3 bases: TGCGCCAGCAGCCAGCGGCCAAGGACAGGGAGGAATGAGCAGTTCTTC. Translated: CASSQRPRTGRNEQFF.

In its sample, this clone was seen once. The chain joins TRBV6-2 or TRBV6-3 to TRBJ1-1; D is undetermined. With 0 bases removed from V and 7 bases from J, the gap between germline ends came to 15 bases. CDR3 size: 15 residues. Germline V gene lookup returns CDR1 MNHEY and CDR2 SVGEGT. CDR3 loop: CASSYSKAGRGEAFF. The CDR3 DNA sequence: TGTGCCAGCAGTTACTCGAAAGCCGGACGGGGTGAAGCTTTCTTT.

The CDR3 bases are TGTGCCAGCAGCCCAATCAGGGGGTTGAGACAGTACTTC. This sequence encodes CASSPIRGLRQYF. The chain carries TRBV6-5 and TRBJ2-7, with 7 nucleotides matching TRBD1. The length of the CDR3 is 13 residues. V lost 6 bases, J lost 10 bases, and 12 bases stayed unmatched. Per germline, CDR1 MNHEY and CDR2 SVGAGI.

The chain joins TRBV5-5 to TRBJ1-1; tentative D call: TRBD1 (5 bases). This CDR3 spans 13 amino acids. Germline V lookup: CDR1 SGHKS, CDR2 YYEKEE (reference sequence). With 3 bases removed from V and 2 bases from J, the gap between germline ends came to 8 bases. The CDR3 loop reads CASSWGVNTEAFF. DNA for the CDR3: TGTGCCAGCAGCTGGGGGGTCAACACTGAAGCTTTCTTT.

A few counts support this clone. The CDR3 here is CSAQAHTEAFF. CDR3 in DNA: TGCAGTGCCCAGGCTCACACTGAAGCTTTCTTT. V and J are TRBV20-1 and TRBJ1-1, with D unresolved. CDR1 and CDR2 from the germline V gene are DFQATT and SNEGSKA (reference sequence). V gave up 6 bases and J gave up 3 bases, with 8 bases separating them. The CDR3 contains 11 residues.

The rearrangement joins TRBV19 to TRBJ1-3; D ambiguous. The V and J ends lost 5 bases and 5 bases respectively, with 10 bases between them. The CDR3 runs to 13 residues. Germline values: CDR1 LNHDA, CDR2 SQIVND (reference sequence). The CDR3 DNA reads TGTGCCAGTAGTCTCGCCGACAGAAACACCATATATTTT. This gives the protein CASSLADRNTIYF.